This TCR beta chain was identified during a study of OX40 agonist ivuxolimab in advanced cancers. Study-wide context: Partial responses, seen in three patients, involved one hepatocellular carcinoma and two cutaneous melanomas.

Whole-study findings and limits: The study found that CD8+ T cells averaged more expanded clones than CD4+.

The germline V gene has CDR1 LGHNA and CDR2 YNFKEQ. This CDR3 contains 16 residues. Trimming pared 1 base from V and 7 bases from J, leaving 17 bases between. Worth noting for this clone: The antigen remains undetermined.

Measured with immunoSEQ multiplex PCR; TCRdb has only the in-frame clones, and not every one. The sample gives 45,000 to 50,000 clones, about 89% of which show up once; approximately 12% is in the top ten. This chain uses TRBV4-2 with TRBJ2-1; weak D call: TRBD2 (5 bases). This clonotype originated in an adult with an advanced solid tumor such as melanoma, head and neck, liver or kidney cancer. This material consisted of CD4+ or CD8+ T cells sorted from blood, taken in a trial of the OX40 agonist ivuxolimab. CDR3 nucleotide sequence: TGTGCCAGCAGCCAAGCCCGCGCCATGTGGGAGAATGAGCAGTTCTTC. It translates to CASSQARAMWENEQFF.